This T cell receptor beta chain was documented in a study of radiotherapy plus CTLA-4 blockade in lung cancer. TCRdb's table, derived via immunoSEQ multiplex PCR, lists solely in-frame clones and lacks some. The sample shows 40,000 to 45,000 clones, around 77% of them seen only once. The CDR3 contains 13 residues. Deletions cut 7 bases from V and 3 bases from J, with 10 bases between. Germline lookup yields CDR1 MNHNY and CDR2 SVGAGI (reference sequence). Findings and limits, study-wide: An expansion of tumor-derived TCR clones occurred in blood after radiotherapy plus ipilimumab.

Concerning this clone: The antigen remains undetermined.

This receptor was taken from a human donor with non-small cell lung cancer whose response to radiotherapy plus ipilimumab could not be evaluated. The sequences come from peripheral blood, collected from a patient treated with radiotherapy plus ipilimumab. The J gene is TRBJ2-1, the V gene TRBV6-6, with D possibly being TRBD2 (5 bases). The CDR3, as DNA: TGTGCCAGCACCACCGAGGGCTACAATGAGCAGTTCTTC. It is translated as CASTTEGYNEQFF.